This is a list of T cell receptor beta chains from one sample in a study of blood T cell repertoires in COVID-19. The protocol was immunoSEQ multiplex PCR, while the TCRdb copy is restricted to in-frame clones and leaves out a portion. Altogether 200,000 or so clones are present, under 90% being singletons, with the ten largest covering approximately 5%. Specimen: PBMCs or T cells enriched from blood (not recorded which). These receptors came from a woman aged 45-65 years who had been exposed to COVID-19. Each CDR3 is given with its conserved first and last residue. Fields, in order: clone size, J gene, V gene, D gene, CDR3 DNA, CDR3 protein. The D gene is left open where the match is weak. The size of a clone is reported for some rows only, either as once, few or many, or as a class for expanded clones.

>NA|TRBJ2-7|TRBV4-2|TRBD2
TGTGCCAGCAGCCAAGCGGGGGGAACAGGCACCTACGAGCAGTACTTC
CASSQAGGTGTYEQYF
>NA|TRBJ1-1|TRBV7-9|NA
TGTGCCAGCAGCTCGCCCCCGGCGGGGACTGAAGCTTTCTTT
CASSSPPAGTEAFF
>NA|TRBJ2-3|TRBV5-4|TRBD1
TGTGCCAGTGGACAGGGGGGTACAGATACGCAGTATTTT
CASGQGGTDTQYF
>NA|TRBJ1-2|TRBV7-2|NA
TGTGCCAGCAGCCTCCGGGACACCTATGGCTACACCTTC
CASSLRDTYGYTF
>NA|TRBJ1-2|TRBV18|NA
TGTGCCAGCTCACCATATGCAGGGGCTTCGGATGGCTACACCTTC
CASSPYAGASDGYTF
>many|TRBJ2-3|TRBV9|NA
TGTGCCAGCAGCGACGGGTCGGGACTTCCCACAGATACGCAGTATTTT
CASSDGSGLPTDTQYF
>NA|TRBJ2-1|TRBV6-4|NA
TGTGCCAGCAGCCGGGGGGCACACAATGAGCAGTTCTTC
CASSRGAHNEQFF
>NA|TRBJ2-1|TRBV10-3|NA
TGTGCCATCGGCCAGTCCTACAATGAGCAGTTCTTC
CAIGQSYNEQFF
>NA|TRBJ1-5|TRBV9|NA
TGTGCCAGCAGTGAGGGGGGGCCCGGACAGCCCCAGCATTTT
CASSEGGPGQPQHF
>NA|TRBJ2-3|TRBV10-1|TRBD1
TGCGCCAGCAGTGAGACCGGGACAGGGCCCGATACGCAGTATTTT
CASSETGTGPDTQYF
>NA|TRBJ1-3|TRBV5-3|NA
TGTGCCAGAAGCTTGAGCGGGTCGGTTAGAAACACCATATATTTT
CARSLSGSVRNTIYF
>NA|TRBJ2-7|TRBV13|NA
TGTGCCAGCAGCTTAGGCCGCTCCTACGAGCAGTACTTC
CASSLGRSYEQYF
>NA|TRBJ1-1|TRBV12-3/TRBV12-4|TRBD1
TGTGCCAGCAGTCGCGGACAGGGGACTGAAGCTTTCTTT
CASSRGQGTEAFF
>NA|TRBJ1-2|TRBV10-3|NA
TGTGCCATCAGTGGGACAGCCGGACGTAACCTCTATGGCTACACCTTC
CAISGTAGRNLYGYTF
>once|TRBJ2-2|TRBV6-2/TRBV6-3|NA
TGTGCCAGCAGTTACTCGGCGGGGAACACCGGGGAGCTGTTTTTT
CASSYSAGNTGELFF
>NA|TRBJ1-2|TRBV11-2|NA
TGTGCCAGCAGCTTTTCGGGCCCAGGAGGCTATGGCTACACCTTC
CASSFSGPGGYGYTF
>NA|TRBJ1-1|TRBV5-1|NA
TGCGCCAGCAGCTTCCAGGGCTTGAACACTGAAGCTTTCTTT
CASSFQGLNTEAFF
>NA|TRBJ2-5|TRBV12-3/TRBV12-4|NA
TGTGCCAGCAGTTTAAGCAGGGCAGGGACCCAGTACTTC
CASSLSRAGTQYF
>NA|TRBJ1-1|TRBV12-3/TRBV12-4|NA
TGTGCCAGCAGTTCCGGACAGCGTGGAGGAGCTTTCTTT
CASSSGQRGGAFF
>NA|TRBJ1-2|TRBV2|NA
TGTGCCAGCCAAGGGGGAGTCTACACCTTC
CASQGGVYTF
>NA|TRBJ2-5|TRBV28|TRBD2
TGTGCCAGCAGCCACAGACTAGCGGGCCGGGGGACCCAGTACTTC
CASSHRLAGRGTQYF
>few|TRBJ1-6|TRBV14|TRBD1
TGTGCCAGCAGCCAGACAGGGGGCAGTTCACCCCTCCACTTT
CASSQTGGSSPLHF
>few|TRBJ2-7|TRBV6-1|TRBD2
TGTGCCAGCAGTGAAACTAGCGGGGGGTCCTACGAGCAGTACTTC
CASSETSGGSYEQYF
>once|TRBJ1-1|TRBV5-1|NA
TGCGCCAGCCGAATACAGGGCGTTGAAGCTTTCTTT
CASRIQGVEAFF
>NA|TRBJ2-3|TRBV5-6|NA
TGTGCCAGCAGCTTGGCACTAGAAGATACGCAGTATTTT
CASSLALEDTQYF
>NA|TRBJ2-5|TRBV11-2|TRBD1
TGTGCCAGCAGCTTACAGGGGGCGGAGGAGACCCAGTACTTC
CASSLQGAEETQYF
>NA|TRBJ2-2|TRBV2|NA
TGTGCCAGCAGCCTGGGCCGTTCGACCGGGGAGCTGTTTTTT
CASSLGRSTGELFF
>NA|TRBJ1-5|TRBV25-1|NA
TGTGCCAGCAGTGTATCAGGGGCTAATCAGCCCCAGCATTTT
CASSVSGANQPQHF
>NA|TRBJ2-7|TRBV18|NA
TGTGCCAGCTCACCAAACCGGTTAGCCTACGAGCAGTACTTC
CASSPNRLAYEQYF
>once|TRBJ1-2|TRBV2|NA
TGTGCCAGCAGCGGAGACAGTGCTAACTATGGCTACACCTTC
CASSGDSANYGYTF
>NA|TRBJ2-7|TRBV27|NA
TGTGCCAGCAGTTTATCGGCGGCGATAGCCTACGAGCAGTACTTC
CASSLSAAIAYEQYF
>NA|TRBJ1-1|TRBV12-3/TRBV12-4|NA
TGTGCCAGCAGCTCCGGGGGGGGCACTGAAGCTTTCTTT
CASSSGGGTEAFF
>NA|TRBJ2-7|TRBV5-1|TRBD2
TGCGCCAGCAGCTTGGACGGGGGGGCAGGCGAGCAGTACTTC
CASSLDGGAGEQYF
>few|TRBJ2-1|TRBV6-5|TRBD1
TGTGCCAGCAGCGACAGGGGCCTGTCCTACAATGAGCAGTTCTTC
CASSDRGLSYNEQFF
>NA|TRBJ1-2|TRBV10-2|TRBD1
TGCGCCAGCAGTGACTTTAGGGACAGTCCGGTCTATGGCTACACCTTC
CASSDFRDSPVYGYTF
>few|TRBJ2-4|TRBV5-1|NA
TGCGCCAGCAGCCAGGAGAAAGGGGCACAAGACATTCAGTACTTC
CASSQEKGAQDIQYF
>NA|TRBJ1-1|TRBV29-1|NA
TGCAGCGTCCCGGGCAGGGGCACTGAAGCTTTCTTT
CSVPGRGTEAFF
>NA|TRBJ1-2|TRBV19|NA
TGTGCCAGTACCCCAAAGGCCCAGGGTGGCTACACCTTC
CASTPKAQGGYTF
>once|TRBJ1-1|TRBV28|NA
TGTGTCAGCAGTTTCACCCAGGGCACCACTGAAGCTTTCTTT
CVSSFTQGTTEAFF
>few|TRBJ1-1|TRBV4-2|NA
TGTGCCAGCAGCCGTATCAGCGGAGAGAACACTGAAGCTTTCTTT
CASSRISGENTEAFF
>few|TRBJ2-3|TRBV7-9|TRBD2
TGTGCCAGCAGCTCTAGCGGGGGCACAGATACGCAGTATTTT
CASSSSGGTDTQYF
>NA|TRBJ1-4|TRBV9|NA
TGTGCCAGCAGCGTAGAGCCCGGGAGAGAAAAACTGTTTTTT
CASSVEPGREKLFF
>NA|TRBJ2-1|TRBV9|NA
TGTGCCAGCAGCGCTACAGGGAATGAGCAGTTCTTC
CASSATGNEQFF
>NA|TRBJ1-5|TRBV18|TRBD1
TGTGCCAGCTCGCCCGACAGGGCTGATCAGCCCCAGCATTTT
CASSPDRADQPQHF
>NA|TRBJ1-4|TRBV5-1|NA
TGCGCCAGCAGCTTGGGGGGGCCGAAAGAGGAAAAACTGTTTTTT
CASSLGGPKEEKLFF
>few|TRBJ1-2|TRBV5-4|TRBD1
TGTGCCAGCAGCAGACCGTCCGGGACAGGGATCGTTGGCTACACCTTC
CASSRPSGTGIVGYTF
>NA|TRBJ1-5|TRBV7-3|NA
TGTGCCAGCAGCCCAGGACAGAACAATCAGCCCCAGCATTTT
CASSPGQNNQPQHF
>few|TRBJ1-1|TRBV5-8|NA
TGTGCCAGCAGCCCCTGGGGGGGCGCAGAGAACACTGAAGCTTTCTTT
CASSPWGGAENTEAFF
>NA|TRBJ2-1|TRBV15|NA
TGTGCCACCAGCAGAGATCTATTGAGAACAGGTAACCCCAATGAGCAGTTCTTC
CATSRDLLRTGNPNEQFF
>once|TRBJ1-2|TRBV4-3|NA
TGCGCCAGCAGCCAAAACAGGGCCGCGCACTATGGCTACACCTTC
CASSQNRAAHYGYTF
>NA|TRBJ1-1|TRBV21-1|NA
TGTGCCAGCAACTATTGGACAGGGTCTGCAGCTTTCTTT
CASNYWTGSAAFF